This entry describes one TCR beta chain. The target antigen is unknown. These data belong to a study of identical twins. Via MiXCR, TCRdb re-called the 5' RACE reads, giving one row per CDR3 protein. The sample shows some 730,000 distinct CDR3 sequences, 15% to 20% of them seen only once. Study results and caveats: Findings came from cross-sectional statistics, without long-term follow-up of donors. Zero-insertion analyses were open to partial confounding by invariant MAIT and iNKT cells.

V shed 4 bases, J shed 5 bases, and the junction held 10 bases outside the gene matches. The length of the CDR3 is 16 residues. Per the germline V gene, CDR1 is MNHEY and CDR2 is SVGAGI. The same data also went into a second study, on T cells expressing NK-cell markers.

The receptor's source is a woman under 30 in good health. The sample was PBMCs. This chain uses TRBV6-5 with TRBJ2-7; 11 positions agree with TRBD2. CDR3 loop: CASSSVTSGSTHEQYF. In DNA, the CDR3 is TGTGCCAGCAGTTCAGTCACTAGCGGGAGTACCCACGAGCAGTACTTC.